The 12 T cell receptor beta chains reported below all come from one sample, sequenced in a study of blood T cells in healthy people across ages. A J-beta primer mix and a sample-barcoded 5' primer were used in a second PCR of roughly 6 to 11 cycles. TCRdb redid the calling of the 5' RACE reads with MiXCR, one entry per CDR3 protein. The sample records 710,000 or so distinct CDR3 sequences, about 20% being singletons. The sample was blood. These receptors came from a man aged 65-85 years in good health.

This clonotype was detected many times. V usage is TRBV5-1 and J usage is TRBJ2-3; D not resolved. The ends were cut back, 0 bases at V and 2 bases at J, with 10 bases in the middle. Per germline, CDR1 SGHRS and CDR2 YFSETQ. The CDR3 extends over 15 amino acids. In DNA form, the CDR3 reads TGCGCCAGCAGCTTGGAAGGACGGCTCACAGATACGCAGTATTTT. Translation gives CASSLEGRLTDTQYF.

This clonotype was recorded a few times. The gene calls are TRBV18 and TRBJ1-3, with 9 bases that match TRBD1. From germline, CDR1 is KGHSH and CDR2 LQKENI. The CDR3 length is 16 residues. V trimming: 3 bases; J trimming: 2 bases; junction bases outside the gene matches: 5. CDR3 region: CASSPGQGSPGNTIYF. The CDR3 nucleotides read TGTGCCAGCTCACCGGGACAGGGTTCCCCTGGAAACACCATATATTTT.

This clonotype has a handful of counts. The V and J genes are TRBV12-3 or TRBV12-4 and TRBJ1-1; D unresolved. The CDR3 length is 12 residues. Trimming removed 4 bases from V and 1 base from J, with 4 bases in between. CDR3 bases: TGTGCCAGCAGTTGGCAGAACACTGAAGCTTTCTTT. Translated: CASSWQNTEAFF.

This clonotype was recorded a few times. This chain links TRBV4-3 with TRBJ2-3; 14 bases fit TRBD2. CDR1 and CDR2 from the germline V gene are LGHNA and YSLEER. The V gene end was trimmed by 4 bases and the J gene end by 10 bases; junction bases not matched to a gene: 4. The CDR3 runs to 14 residues. CDR3 DNA sequence: TGCGCCAGCAGCCCGAGACTAGCGGGAGGGGCGCAGTATTTT. Translated, it gives CASSPRLAGGAQYF.

This clonotype was recorded a few times. The chain couples TRBV3-1 to TRBJ2-5; tentatively, D is TRBD2 (5 bases). The J call may be mistaken, given a closer DNA end match to TRBJ2-7. The CDR3 has 11 residues. Germline V gives CDR1 LGHDT, CDR2 YNNKEL (reference sequence). The DNA of the CDR3 is TGTGCCAGCAGTTACGGGATCGAGCAGTACTTC. It yields the protein CASSYGIEQYF.

Note on this clonotype: One end of the junction is discordant with germline, which a read error may explain. The chain has TRBV6-1 and TRBJ2-4; D possibly corresponds to TRBD1 (6 bases). CDR1 and CDR2 from the germline V gene are MNHNS and SASEGT. This CDR3 is built from 17 residues. CDR3 loop: CASSNRVGSLTKNIRYF. The CDR3, as DNA: TGTGCCAGCAGCAACAGGGTTGGGAGTTTAACCAAAAACATTCGGTACTTC.

The chain combines TRBV5-1 with TRBJ2-1, with D perhaps being TRBD1 or TRBD2 (6 bases each). Trimming removed 5 bases at V and 10 bases at J, with 19 bases between. From germline, CDR1 is SGHRS and CDR2 YFSETQ. CDR3 length equals 14 residues. The CDR3 protein is CASSNLGGISEQFF. In DNA form, the CDR3 reads TGCGCCAGCAGTAATCTAGGGGGGATCTCGGAGCAGTTCTTC. Complete variable domain (other parts from reference TRBV5-1 and TRBJ2-1): KAGVTQTPRYLIKTRGQQVTLSCSPISGHRSVSWYQQTPGQGLQFLFEYFSETQRNKGNFPGRFSGRQFSNSRSEMNVSTLELGDSALYLCASSNLGGISEQFFGPGTRLTVL.

The chain joins TRBV5-1 to TRBJ2-1, with TRBD2 matching over 11 bases. The CDR3 consists of 15 residues. J was trimmed by 8 bases and V by 4 bases; bases with no gene match: 8. CDR1 SGHRS and CDR2 YFSETQ come from the germline V gene. The CDR3 here is CASSLTSGGRDEQFF. CDR3 DNA: TGCGCCAGCAGCCTTACTAGCGGGGGAAGGGATGAGCAGTTCTTC.

This clonotype was found a few times. CDR3 in amino acids: CASSEQGAGELFF. Written as DNA, the CDR3 is TGTGCCAGCAGCGAACAGGGGGCCGGGGAGCTGTTTTTT. The V gene is TRBV9, the J gene TRBJ2-2; 8 bases agree with TRBD1. V lost 3 bases, J lost 6 bases, and 1 base stayed unmatched. The CDR3 contains 13 residues. Germline assignment: CDR1 SGDLS and CDR2 YYNGEE.

This rearrangement joins TRBV11-3 to TRBJ1-1; no clear D. CDR3 length equals 13 residues. V dropped 0 bases and J dropped 11 bases, with 13 bases sitting between them. Germline CDR1 and CDR2: SGHNT and YENEEA. Here the CDR3 DNA reads TGTGCCAGCAGCTTAGATGTGTCAAATCGGGCTTTCTTT. Its translation: CASSLDVSNRAFF.

The chain uses TRBV30 and TRBJ1-2; 8 nucleotides agree with TRBD1. The J segment lost 8 bases and the V segment lost 3 bases, leaving 2 bases of the junction unmatched. This CDR3 comprises 11 residues. The germline V gene has CDR1 GTSNPN and CDR2 SVGIG (reference sequence). The CDR3 loop is CAWSRGHGYTF. CDR3 DNA: TGTGCCTGGAGCAGGGGGCACGGCTACACCTTC.

V is TRBV7-3 and J is TRBJ2-3, with a weak D call TRBD2 (5 bases). The CDR3 runs 13 residues. V was pared by 4 bases and J by 6 bases, with 11 bases between. The germline V gene encodes CDR1 SGHTA and CDR2 FQGTGA. CDR3 sequence: CASSSRLSDTQYF. As DNA, the CDR3 is TGTGCCAGCAGCTCTCGACTATCGGATACGCAGTATTTT.